The next 6 T cell receptor beta chains were all read from a single sample in a study of blood T cell repertoires in COVID-19. Sequenced by immunoSEQ multiplex PCR; TCRdb stores in-frame clones only, minus some. The data hold approximately 240,000 clones, with roughly 84% observed a single time. Sample: peripheral blood. The receptors originated from a woman aged 40 to 49 who had recovered from COVID-19.

The rearrangement joins TRBV3-1 (or the pseudogene TRBV3-2) to TRBJ1-3; a possible D gene is TRBD1 (5 bases). The CDR3 has 18 amino acids. The V gene's germline CDR1 is LGHDT and CDR2 YNNKEL (reference sequence). Trimming took 0 bases from V and 0 from J, leaving 15 bases between them. The CDR3 sequence is CASSQDPGRASSGNTIYF. In DNA, the CDR3 is TGTGCCAGCAGCCAAGATCCCGGCAGGGCAAGCTCTGGAAACACCATATATTTT.

The rearrangement joins TRBV30 to TRBJ1-5, with 8 bases identical to TRBD1. The CDR3 is 13 amino acids. Losses at the gene ends were 5 bases for V and 5 bases for J; bases not matched to a gene: 5. Per germline, CDR1 GTSNPN and CDR2 SVGIG (reference sequence). This chain's CDR3 is CAWAGQGYQPQHF. The CDR3 DNA reads as TGTGCCTGGGCCGGACAGGGTTATCAGCCCCAGCATTTT.

The chain is built from TRBV4-2 and TRBJ2-2; possibly TRBD2 for D (5 bases). The V and J ends lost 1 base and 1 base respectively, with 10 bases between them. This CDR3 is 16 amino acids long. From germline, CDR1 is LGHNA and CDR2 YNFKEQ. The CDR3 DNA is TGTGCCAGCAGCCAAGGGGAGTACCGGAACACCGGGGAGCTGTTTTTT. Translating it yields CASSQGEYRNTGELFF.

The chain employs TRBV30 and TRBJ1-1; tentatively, D is TRBD1 (5 bases). The V gene lost 6 bases and the J gene lost 0 bases, with 14 bases spanning the gap. This CDR3 comprises 14 residues. From germline, CDR1 is GTSNPN and CDR2 SVGIG (reference sequence). The CDR3 region is CACTGGFLNTEAFF. The CDR3 bases are TGTGCCTGCACGGGGGGGTTCTTGAACACTGAAGCTTTCTTT. Variable domain in full (rest from reference TRBV30 and TRBJ1-1): SQTIHQWPATLVQPVGSPLSLECTVEGTSNPNLYWYRQAAGRGLQLLFYSVGIGQISSEVPQNLSASRPQDRQFILSSKKLLLSDSGFYLCACTGGFLNTEAFFGQGTRLTVV.

The chain joins TRBV4-1 to TRBJ2-5; perhaps TRBD1 as D (6 bases). From germline, CDR1 is MGHRA and CDR2 YSYEKL. The V gene lost 1 base and the J gene lost 2 bases, with 11 bases spanning the gap. The CDR3 is 15 residues long. The CDR3 spells CASSQVWTAQETQYF. CDR3 nucleotide sequence: TGCGCCAGCAGCCAAGTTTGGACAGCACAAGAGACCCAGTACTTC.

In DNA form, the CDR3 reads TGTGCCAGCAGCCCCATGGACAGGGTGAACACTGAAGCTTTCTTT. Translating it yields CASSPMDRVNTEAFF. This chain uses TRBV4-2 with TRBJ1-1, with 8 bases fitting TRBD1. This CDR3 region has 15 residues. Germline V gene data show CDR1 as LGHNA and CDR2 as YNFKEQ. Unmatched junction bases numbered 4, after V lost 4 bases and J lost 0 bases.